The 27 T cell receptor beta chains presented below share a single source sample, sequenced in a study of hypomethylating agent response in myelodysplastic syndrome. The table came from immunoSEQ multiplex PCR; TCRdb's copy has only in-frame clones and leaves some out. The table shows some 2,000 clones, with around nine tenths occurring only once. Sequencing used bone marrow, obtained before or after starting hypomethylating agent treatment for myelodysplastic syndrome (not recorded which). These receptors came from a human donor with myelodysplastic syndrome.

The gene calls are TRBV6-5 and TRBJ2-1; the D is unclear. This CDR3 has 13 residues. The ends were cut back, 10 bases at V and 6 bases at J, with 16 bases in the middle. Germline CDR1 is MNHEY and CDR2 is SVGAGI. DNA of the CDR3: TGTGCCACGTCATTCCCCCTAGGCAATGAGCAGTTCTTC. The encoded protein is CATSFPLGNEQFF.

V is TRBV5-1 and J is TRBJ1-1, with D maybe TRBD1 (5 bases). The CDR3 has 15 amino acids. The V end lost 0 bases, the J end lost 0 bases, and 9 bases lay between the germline ends. Germline CDR1 reads SGHRS; CDR2 reads YFSETQ. Written as DNA, the CDR3 is TGCGCCAGCAGCTTGGTTCAGGGTATGAACACTGAAGCTTTCTTT. Protein product: CASSLVQGMNTEAFF.

The chain employs TRBV7-9 and TRBJ1-1; 7 bases are a match to TRBD1. The CDR3 extends over 16 amino acids. CDR1 and CDR2 from the germline V gene are SEHNR and FQNEAQ (reference sequence). The trim removed 1 base at V and 3 bases at J, leaving 8 bases unmatched. CDR3 nucleotides: TGTGCCAGCAGCTTAGGAGGGGGCGTGATGGACACTGAAGCTTTCTTT. Protein product: CASSLGGGVMDTEAFF.

CDR3 in DNA: TGCGCCAGCAGCTTGGCCTGGGAGCACAACGAGCAGTACTTC. Amino acid sequence: CASSLAWEHNEQYF. The V gene is TRBV5-1, the J gene TRBJ2-5, with a weak D call TRBD2 (5 bases). The end of the DNA aligns better with TRBJ2-7, so the J call may be wrong. The CDR3 is made up of 14 amino acids. CDR1 and CDR2 from the germline V gene are SGHRS and YFSETQ.

The V call is TRBV21-1, the J call TRBJ1-4; the D call of TRBD1 is as the table states it, not checked on the DNA. TRBV21-1 represents a pseudogene. The CDR3 sequence is 18 residues long. CDR3 in DNA: TGTGCCAGCAGCAAAGCGCACAGTTCGGAAGCAACTAATGAAAAACTGTTTTTT. Translated: CASSKAHSSEATNEKLFF.

In nucleotides, the CDR3 is TGTGCCAGCAGTGAACCCGCCAATCAGCCCCAGCATTTT. This encodes CASSEPANQPQHF. This rearrangement joins TRBV6-1 to TRBJ1-5; the D is unclear. The CDR3 extends over 13 amino acids. The V gene's germline CDR1 is MNHNS and CDR2 SASEGT. Trimming removed 2 bases at V and 3 bases at J, with 5 bases between.

The chain recombines TRBV5-4 with TRBJ1-6; D is undetermined. Germline CDR1 is SGHNT and CDR2 is YYREEE (reference sequence). V was cut by 6 bases and J by 8 bases, with 18 bases left in between. This CDR3 comprises 15 residues. This CDR3 reads CASKPNQQSDSPLHF. CDR3 coding DNA: TGTGCCAGCAAACCGAACCAACAGTCGGATTCACCCCTCCACTTT.

The J gene is TRBJ2-3, the V gene TRBV29-1; D gene unclear. The ends were cut back, 8 bases at V and 2 bases at J, with 8 bases in the middle. This CDR3 comprises 11 residues. Looked up from germline, CDR1 is SQVTM and CDR2 is ANQGSEA. The CDR3, as DNA: TGCAGCCTCGGCGCCACAGATACGCAGTATTTT. Protein product: CSLGATDTQYF.

The chain carries TRBV5-8 and TRBJ2-4, with TRBD1 matching 8 bases. V trimming: 3 bases; J trimming: 0 bases; junction bases outside the gene matches: 8. The CDR3 is 17 amino acids. The germline CDR1 and CDR2 sequences are SGHTS and YDEGEE. The CDR3 loop reads CASSSGQGPIAKNIQYF. For the CDR3, the DNA is TGTGCCAGCAGCTCAGGACAGGGTCCGATAGCCAAAAACATTCAGTACTTC.

The chain carries TRBV6-5 and TRBJ2-7; 9 bases map to TRBD1. Looked up from germline, CDR1 is MNHEY and CDR2 is SVGAGI. The CDR3 consists of 14 residues. J gave up 6 bases and V 6 bases, and 9 bases lay outside the gene matches. CDR3 in amino acids: CASRDTGQGTEQYF. In DNA form, the CDR3 reads TGTGCCAGCAGAGATACGGGACAGGGAACCGAGCAGTACTTC.

The chain joins TRBV5-1 to TRBJ1-2; 8 bases match TRBD1. V was clipped by 4 bases and J by 4 bases; unmatched bases: 9. The germline CDR1 and CDR2 sequences are SGHRS and YFSETQ. The length of the CDR3 is 15 residues. The CDR3 loop is CASSLTTGTGYGYTF. The CDR3 nucleotides read TGCGCCAGCAGCCTTACGACCGGGACAGGCTATGGCTACACCTTC. Full variable domain (rest looked up from reference TRBV5-1 and TRBJ1-2): KAGVTQTPRYLIKTRGQQVTLSCSPISGHRSVSWYQQTPGQGLQFLFEYFSETQRNKGNFPGRFSGRQFSNSRSEMNVSTLELGDSALYLCASSLTTGTGYGYTFGSGTRLTVV.

The chain links TRBV19 to TRBJ2-7; D unresolved. Germline loops: CDR1 LNHDA, CDR2 SQIVND (reference sequence). V was shortened by 2 bases and J by 3 bases, with 8 bases between the two germline ends. This CDR3 region has 13 residues. This CDR3 reads CASSIQPGYEQYF. In nucleotides, the CDR3 is TGTGCCAGTAGTATACAGCCTGGCTACGAGCAGTACTTC.

The chain joins TRBV27 to TRBJ2-6, with 9 bases that match TRBD1. V was pared by 0 bases and J by 0 bases, with 9 bases of the junction left unmatched. This CDR3 comprises 20 residues. Germline CDR1 MNHEY, CDR2 SMNVEV (reference sequence). CDR3 protein: CASSLSPTGTGSSGANVLTF. In DNA form, the CDR3 reads TGTGCCAGCAGTTTATCCCCCACCGGGACAGGGAGCTCTGGGGCCAACGTCCTGACTTTC.

This chain connects TRBV29-1 to TRBJ1-2; possible D gene TRBD1, 6 bases. Per germline, CDR1 SQVTM and CDR2 ANQGSEA. This CDR3 spans 12 amino acids. CDR3 bases: TGCAGTGATAAGAGGACAGCGTATGGCTACACCTTC. This gives the protein CSDKRTAYGYTF.

This chain uses TRBV5-6 with TRBJ2-3; 14 positions agree with TRBD2. The V and J ends lost 4 bases and 5 bases, in that order; junction bases with no gene match: 6. Germline V gene lookup returns CDR1 SGHDT and CDR2 YYEEEE. CDR3 length: 16 amino acids. The chain's CDR3 is CASSGTGTSGRDTQYF. The DNA of the CDR3 is TGTGCCAGCAGCGGTACCGGGACTAGCGGGAGAGATACGCAGTATTTT.

The chain carries TRBV27 and TRBJ1-1; TRBD1 matches 9 bases. Germline V gene lookup returns CDR1 MNHEY and CDR2 SMNVEV (reference sequence). The junction had 9 bases not matched to a gene; V was cut back by 4 bases and J by 6 bases. The CDR3 has 15 residues. DNA for the CDR3: TGTGCCAGCAGTTCGCCGGGACAGGGTAAACCTGAAGCTTTCTTT. Residues: CASSSPGQGKPEAFF.

The rearrangement links TRBV6-1 to TRBJ2-7; weak D call: TRBD2 (5 bases). This CDR3 has 14 residues. CDR1 is MNHNS and CDR2 is SASEGT in the germline V gene. V was pared by 7 bases and J by 4 bases, with 17 bases between. The CDR3 loop reads CASTPQRISYEQYF. In DNA, the CDR3 is TGTGCCAGCACCCCACAGCGGATTTCTTACGAGCAGTACTTC.

This chain joins TRBV9 and TRBJ2-3; D is perhaps TRBD1 (6 bases). The ends were cut back, 2 bases at V and 7 bases at J, with 14 bases in the middle. Germline lookup yields CDR1 SGDLS and CDR2 YYNGEE. CDR3 length: 14 amino acids. The CDR3 protein is CASSVETGTNTQYF. For the CDR3, the DNA is TGTGCCAGCAGCGTGGAAACAGGGACAAATACGCAGTATTTT.

The chain is built from TRBV19 and TRBJ2-3; D is possibly TRBD2 (5 bases). CDR3 length: 14 residues. Germline loops: CDR1 LNHDA, CDR2 SQIVND (reference sequence). The V end lost 3 bases, the J end lost 3 bases, and 10 bases lay between the germline ends. This CDR3 is CASSMLAWTDTQYF. The CDR3 DNA is TGTGCCAGTAGTATGCTAGCCTGGACAGATACGCAGTATTTT.

This clone was seen just once. The V gene is TRBV6-1, the J gene TRBJ1-5; weak D call: TRBD1 (5 bases). CDR1 and CDR2 (germline): MNHNS, SASEGT. V gave up 0 bases and J gave up 2 bases, with 8 bases separating them. This CDR3 is 15 amino acids long. CDR3 in DNA: TGTGCCAGCAGTGAAGCGCTGGGGGGCAATCAGCCCCAGCATTTT. This gives the protein CASSEALGGNQPQHF.

The table lists this clone with a count of one. This rearrangement joins TRBV5-8 to TRBJ1-2; no clear D gene. V was shortened by 4 bases and J by 0 bases, with 10 bases between the two germline ends. The CDR3 totals 14 residues. In germline, CDR1 is SGHTS, CDR2 YDEGEE. The CDR3 DNA reads TGTGCCAGCAGCCGGGAGGTTTCTAACTATGGCTACACCTTC. Translation gives CASSREVSNYGYTF.

The genes are TRBV4-2 and TRBJ2-1; the D gene is possibly TRBD1 (5 bases). V lost 4 bases and J lost 6, with 16 bases in between. Germline CDR1 is LGHNA and CDR2 is YNFKEQ. CDR3 size: 15 residues. The CDR3 is CASSPRTQGRNEQFF. In nucleotides, the CDR3 is TGTGCCAGCAGCCCACGAACGCAGGGCCGCAATGAGCAGTTCTTC.

The CDR3 reads CASSLRSGPGTKETQYF. Written as DNA, the CDR3 is TGTGCCAGCAGCCTCCGTAGCGGACCCGGTACCAAAGAGACCCAGTACTTC. The chain is built from TRBV7-8 and TRBJ2-5; tentative D call: TRBD2 (6 bases). Trimming took 5 bases from V and 3 from J, leaving 22 bases between them. Germline values: CDR1 SGHVS, CDR2 FQNEAQ. The CDR3 covers 17 residues.

This clone came up once. This sequence joins TRBV7-8 and TRBJ1-5; 8 nucleotides agree with TRBD1. The trim removed 3 bases at V and 5 bases at J, leaving 6 bases unmatched. The CDR3 loop spans 15 amino acids. The V gene's germline CDR1 is SGHVS and CDR2 FQNEAQ. CDR3 sequence: CASSLLDREDQPQHF. CDR3 in DNA: TGTGCCAGCAGCTTGTTGGACAGGGAAGATCAGCCCCAGCATTTT.

This rearrangement joins TRBV27 to TRBJ1-4, with D perhaps matching TRBD1 (5 bases). Germline loops: CDR1 MNHEY, CDR2 SMNVEV (reference sequence). Trimming pared 5 bases from V and 8 bases from J, leaving 21 bases between. The CDR3 extends over 16 amino acids. The CDR3 region is CASSLIMSGLGEKLFF. CDR3 bases: TGTGCCAGCAGTCTTATTATGTCGGGGCTTGGGGAAAAACTGTTTTTT.

This chain uses TRBV18 with TRBJ1-5; 9 nucleotides line up with TRBD1. The CDR3 totals 18 residues. With 3 bases clipped from V and 0 bases from J, the junction kept 9 bases outside the gene matches. Germline V gene lookup returns CDR1 KGHSH and CDR2 LQKENI. The CDR3 DNA reads as TGTGCCAGCTCACCGGCCGCCGGGACAGGGATTAGCAATCAGCCCCAGCATTTT. This encodes CASSPAAGTGISNQPQHF.

V gene TRBV30 combines with J gene TRBJ1-1, with D possibly TRBD1 on 6 matching bases. V was shortened by 3 bases and J by 5 bases, with 13 bases between the two germline ends. CDR3 length: 13 amino acids. In germline, CDR1 is GTSNPN, CDR2 SVGIG (reference sequence). CDR3 nucleotide sequence: TGTGCCTGGAGGGCCGACAGGAGGACTGAAGCTTTCTTT. Amino acids: CAWRADRRTEAFF.